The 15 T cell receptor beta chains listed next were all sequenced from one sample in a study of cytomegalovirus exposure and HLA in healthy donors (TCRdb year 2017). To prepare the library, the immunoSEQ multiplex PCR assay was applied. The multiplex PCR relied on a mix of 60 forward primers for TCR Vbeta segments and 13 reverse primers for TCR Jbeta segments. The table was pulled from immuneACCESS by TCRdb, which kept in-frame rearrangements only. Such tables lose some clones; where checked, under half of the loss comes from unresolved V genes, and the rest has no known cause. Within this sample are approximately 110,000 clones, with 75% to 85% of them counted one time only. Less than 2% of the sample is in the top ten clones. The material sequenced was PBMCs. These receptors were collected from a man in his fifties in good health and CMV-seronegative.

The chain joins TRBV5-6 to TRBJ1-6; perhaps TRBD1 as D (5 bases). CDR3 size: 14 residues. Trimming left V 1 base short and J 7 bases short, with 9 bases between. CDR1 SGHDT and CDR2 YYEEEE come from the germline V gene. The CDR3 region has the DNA TGTGCCAGCAGCTTGCTGCAGGGAAATTCACCCCTCCACTTT. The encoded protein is CASSLLQGNSPLHF.

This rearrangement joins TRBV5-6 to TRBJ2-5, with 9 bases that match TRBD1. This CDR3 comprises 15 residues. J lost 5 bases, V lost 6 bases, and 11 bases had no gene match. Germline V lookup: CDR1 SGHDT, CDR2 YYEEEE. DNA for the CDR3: TGTGCCAGCATCCTGTGGACAGGGGCTTGGGAGACCCAGTACTTC. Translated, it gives CASILWTGAWETQYF.

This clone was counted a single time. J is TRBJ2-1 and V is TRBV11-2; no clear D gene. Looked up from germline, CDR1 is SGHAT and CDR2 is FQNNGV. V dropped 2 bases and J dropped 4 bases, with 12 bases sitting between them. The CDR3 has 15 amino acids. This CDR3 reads CASSLTHGVYNEQFF. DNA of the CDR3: TGTGCCAGCAGCTTAACCCACGGAGTTTACAATGAGCAGTTCTTC. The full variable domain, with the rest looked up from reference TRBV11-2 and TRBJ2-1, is EAGVAQSPRYKIIEKRQSVAFWCNPISGHATLYWYQQILGQGPKLLIQFQNNGVVDDSQLPKDRFSAERLKGVDSTLKIQPAKLEDSAVYLCASSLTHGVYNEQFFGPGTRLTVL.

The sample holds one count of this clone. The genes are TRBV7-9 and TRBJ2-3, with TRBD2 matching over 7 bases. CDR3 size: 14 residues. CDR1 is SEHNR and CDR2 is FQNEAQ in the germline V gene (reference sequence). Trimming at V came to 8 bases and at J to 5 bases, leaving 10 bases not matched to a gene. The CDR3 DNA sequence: TGTGCCAGCGGGCGGGAGTCAGGGAAAGATACGCAGTATTTT. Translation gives CASGRESGKDTQYF.

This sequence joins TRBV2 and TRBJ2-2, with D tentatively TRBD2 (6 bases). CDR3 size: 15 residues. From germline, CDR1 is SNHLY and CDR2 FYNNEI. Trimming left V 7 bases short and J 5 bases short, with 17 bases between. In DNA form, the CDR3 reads TGTGCCAGCAATCGGGGAAGTGCGGGGACCGGGGAGCTGTTTTTT. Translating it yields CASNRGSAGTGELFF.

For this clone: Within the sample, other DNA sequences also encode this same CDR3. The CDR3 spells CASSFRQGAAQPQHF. The CDR3 DNA follows: TGTGCCAGCAGCTTCCGACAGGGGGCGGCTCAGCCCCAGCATTTT. The V and J genes are TRBV7-2 and TRBJ1-5, with 10 bases that match TRBD1. V gave up 3 bases and J gave up 6 bases; unmatched junction bases: 5. The CDR3 is 15 residues long. Germline V lookup: CDR1 SGHTA, CDR2 FQGNSA.

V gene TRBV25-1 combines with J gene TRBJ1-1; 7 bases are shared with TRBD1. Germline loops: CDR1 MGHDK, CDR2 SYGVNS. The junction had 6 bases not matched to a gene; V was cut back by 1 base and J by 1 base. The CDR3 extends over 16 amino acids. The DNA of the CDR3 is TGTGCCAGCAGTGAATTCACCGGGACAGAGAACACTGAAGCTTTCTTT. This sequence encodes CASSEFTGTENTEAFF.

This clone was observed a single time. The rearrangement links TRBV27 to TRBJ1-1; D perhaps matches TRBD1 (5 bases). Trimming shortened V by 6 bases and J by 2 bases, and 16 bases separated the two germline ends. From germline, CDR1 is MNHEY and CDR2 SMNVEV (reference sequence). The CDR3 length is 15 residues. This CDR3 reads CASRRSPGGNTEAFF. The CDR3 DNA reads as TGTGCCAGCAGGAGAAGTCCCGGGGGTAACACTGAAGCTTTCTTT.

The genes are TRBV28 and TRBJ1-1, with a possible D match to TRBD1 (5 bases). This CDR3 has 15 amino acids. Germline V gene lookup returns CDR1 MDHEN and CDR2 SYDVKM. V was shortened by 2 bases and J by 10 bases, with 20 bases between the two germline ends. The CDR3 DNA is TGTGCCAGCAGTTTAGGGGCAGGGATTTCTGATGGAGCTTTCTTT. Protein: CASSLGAGISDGAFF.

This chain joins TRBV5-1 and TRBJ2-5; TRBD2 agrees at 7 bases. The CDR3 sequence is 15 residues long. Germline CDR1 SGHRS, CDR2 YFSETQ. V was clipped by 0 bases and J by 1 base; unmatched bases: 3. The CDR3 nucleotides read TGCGCCAGCAGCTTGGCCGGGACTACCCAAGAGACCCAGTACTTC. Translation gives CASSLAGTTQETQYF. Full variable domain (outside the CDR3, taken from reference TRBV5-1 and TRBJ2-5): KAGVTQTPRYLIKTRGQQVTLSCSPISGHRSVSWYQQTPGQGLQFLFEYFSETQRNKGNFPGRFSGRQFSNSRSEMNVSTLELGDSALYLCASSLAGTTQETQYFGPGTRLLVL.

CDR3 region: CASSLEITTNYGYTF. Written as DNA, the CDR3 is TGCGCCAGCAGCTTGGAGATCACTACTAACTATGGCTACACCTTC. The chain has TRBV5-1 and TRBJ1-2; the D is unclear. The CDR3 spans 15 residues. The germline V gene encodes CDR1 SGHRS and CDR2 YFSETQ. The ends were cut back, 0 bases at V and 0 bases at J, with 9 bases in the middle.

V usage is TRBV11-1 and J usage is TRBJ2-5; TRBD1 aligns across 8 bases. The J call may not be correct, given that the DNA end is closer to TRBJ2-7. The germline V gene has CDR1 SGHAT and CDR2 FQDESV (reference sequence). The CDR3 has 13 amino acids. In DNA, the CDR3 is TGTGCCAGCAGCTTGGGACAGGAGATCGAGCAGTACTTC. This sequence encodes CASSLGQEIEQYF.

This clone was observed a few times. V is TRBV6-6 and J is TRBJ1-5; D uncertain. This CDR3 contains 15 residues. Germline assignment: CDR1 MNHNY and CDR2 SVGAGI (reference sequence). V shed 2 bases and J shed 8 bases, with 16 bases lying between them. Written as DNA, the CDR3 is TGTGCCAGCAGTTACAACAGAATGCCGAGGGAGCCCCAGCATTTT. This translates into CASSYNRMPREPQHF.

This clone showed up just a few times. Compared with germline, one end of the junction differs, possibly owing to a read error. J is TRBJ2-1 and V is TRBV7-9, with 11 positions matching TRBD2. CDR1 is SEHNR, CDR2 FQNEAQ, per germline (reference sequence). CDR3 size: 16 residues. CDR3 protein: CSSSLGVLAGDNEQFF. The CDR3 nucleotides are TGTTCCAGCAGCTTAGGTGTACTAGCGGGGGACAATGAGCAGTTCTTC.

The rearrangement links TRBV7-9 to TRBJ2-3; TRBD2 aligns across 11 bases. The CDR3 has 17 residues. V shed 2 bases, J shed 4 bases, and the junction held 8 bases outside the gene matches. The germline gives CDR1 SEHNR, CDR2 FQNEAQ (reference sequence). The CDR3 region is CASSLTVTSGDADTQYF. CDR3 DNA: TGTGCCAGCAGCTTAACGGTGACTAGCGGGGACGCAGATACGCAGTATTTT.